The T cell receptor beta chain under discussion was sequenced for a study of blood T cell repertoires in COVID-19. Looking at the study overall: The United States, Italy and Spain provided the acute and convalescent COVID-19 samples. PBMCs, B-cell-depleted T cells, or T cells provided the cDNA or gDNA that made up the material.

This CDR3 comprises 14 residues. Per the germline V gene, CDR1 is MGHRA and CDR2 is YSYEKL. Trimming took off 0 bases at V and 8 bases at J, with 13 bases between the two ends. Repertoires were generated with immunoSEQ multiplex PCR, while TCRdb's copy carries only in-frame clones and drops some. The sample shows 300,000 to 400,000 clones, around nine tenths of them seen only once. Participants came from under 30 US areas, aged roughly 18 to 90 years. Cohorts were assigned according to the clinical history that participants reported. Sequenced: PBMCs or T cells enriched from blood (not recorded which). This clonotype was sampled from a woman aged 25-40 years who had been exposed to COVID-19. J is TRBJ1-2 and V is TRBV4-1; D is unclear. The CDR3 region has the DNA TGCGCCAGCAGCCAAGAATTGTGGCGCGGGGGCTACACCTTC. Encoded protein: CASSQELWRGGYTF.